This T cell receptor beta chain is drawn from a study of T cell repertoires in cytomegalovirus infection. Overall study: As its CMV epitopes, the study selected recently identified HLA-C-restricted and well-studied HLA-B-restricted targets.

CDR1 and CDR2 (germline): SEHNR, FQNEAQ (reference sequence). CDR3 size: 15 residues. The V and J ends lost 5 bases and 0 bases respectively, with 11 bases between them. TCRdb processed the reads anew with MiXCR; each CDR3 protein has one entry. The sample lists 900,000 to 950,000 distinct CDR3 sequences, more than 25% seen once, with around 15% in the top ten. Concerning this clonotype: What it binds is unknown.

The receptor was isolated from a human donor in good health (CMV status not recorded). Some clones in this sample may be carry-over from other donors' samples. The chain carries TRBV7-9 and TRBJ2-4; D gene ambiguous. Sample: cultured CD8+ T cells from PBMCs, taken from culture after CMV antigen stimulation. The DNA for the CDR3 is TGTGCCAGCAGCAATATGACACTAGCCAAAAACATTCAGTACTTC. Translated, it gives CASSNMTLAKNIQYF.